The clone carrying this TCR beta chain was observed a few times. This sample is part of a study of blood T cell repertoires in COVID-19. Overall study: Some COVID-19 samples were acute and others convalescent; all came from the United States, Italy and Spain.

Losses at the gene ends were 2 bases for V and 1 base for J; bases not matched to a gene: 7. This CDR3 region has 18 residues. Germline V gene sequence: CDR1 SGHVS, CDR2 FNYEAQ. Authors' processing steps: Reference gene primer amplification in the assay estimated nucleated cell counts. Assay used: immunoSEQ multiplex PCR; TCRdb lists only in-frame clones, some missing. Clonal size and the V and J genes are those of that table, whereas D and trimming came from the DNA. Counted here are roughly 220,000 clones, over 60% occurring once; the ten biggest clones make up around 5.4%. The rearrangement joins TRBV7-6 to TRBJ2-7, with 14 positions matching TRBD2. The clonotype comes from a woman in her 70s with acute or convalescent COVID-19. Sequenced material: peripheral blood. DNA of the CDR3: TGTGCCAGCAGCTTACCGGGACTAGCGGGAGAGGTTTCCTACGAGCAGTACTTC. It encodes CASSLPGLAGEVSYEQYF.